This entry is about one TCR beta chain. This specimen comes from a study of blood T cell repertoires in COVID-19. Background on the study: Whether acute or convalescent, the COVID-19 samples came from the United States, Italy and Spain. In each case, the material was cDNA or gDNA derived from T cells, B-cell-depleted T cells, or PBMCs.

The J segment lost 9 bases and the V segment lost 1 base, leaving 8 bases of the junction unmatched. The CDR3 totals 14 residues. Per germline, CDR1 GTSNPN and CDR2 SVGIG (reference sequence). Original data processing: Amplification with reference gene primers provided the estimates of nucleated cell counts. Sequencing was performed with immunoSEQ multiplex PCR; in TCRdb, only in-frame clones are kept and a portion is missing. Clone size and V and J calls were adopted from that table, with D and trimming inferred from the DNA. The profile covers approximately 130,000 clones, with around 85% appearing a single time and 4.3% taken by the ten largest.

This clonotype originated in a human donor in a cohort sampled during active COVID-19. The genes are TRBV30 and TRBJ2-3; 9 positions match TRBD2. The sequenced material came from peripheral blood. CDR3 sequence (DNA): TGTGCCTGGAGTGCTAGCGGGGTAGGGAGAACGCAGTATTTT. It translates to CAWSASGVGRTQYF.